Listed below are T cell receptor beta chains from one sample, sequenced in a study of T cell changes during pregnancy in multiple sclerosis. Profiling relied on immunoSEQ multiplex PCR, and the TCRdb table lists in-frame clones only, not all of them. Here the sample spans about 93,000 clones, around 93% being singletons. The material sequenced was peripheral blood, taken before pregnancy. The receptors derive from a female donor with multiple sclerosis, enrolled in a pregnancy study. Each CDR3 is given with its conserved first and last residue. The D gene is left open where the match is weak. Rows may omit the clone size; those that give it use once, few, many or a size class.

clone size: NA
D gene: TRBD1
V gene: TRBV5-1
J gene: TRBJ1-3
CDR3 DNA: TGCGCCAGCAGCAGGGACAGGGGCCTGCACACCATATATTTT
CDR3 protein: CASSRDRGLHTIYF

clone size: NA
D gene: TRBD1
V gene: TRBV5-1
J gene: TRBJ1-1
CDR3 DNA: TGCGCCAGCAGCTTCGGACAGGGCACTGAAGCTTTCTTT
CDR3 protein: CASSFGQGTEAFF

clone size: NA
D gene: TRBD1
V gene: TRBV7-9
J gene: TRBJ2-1
CDR3 DNA: TGTGCCAGCAGCTCCGACAGGGGAAGTTGGGATGAGCAGTTCTTC
CDR3 protein: CASSSDRGSWDEQFF

clone size: NA
D gene: TRBD2
V gene: TRBV15
J gene: TRBJ2-3
CDR3 DNA: TGTGCCACCAGCCGGGAGCGGGAGCCCCCAGATACGCAGTATTTT
CDR3 protein: CATSREREPPDTQYF

clone size: NA
D gene: TRBD1
V gene: TRBV18
J gene: TRBJ2-3
CDR3 DNA: TGTGCCAGCTCACCACCGGTAACAGGGGGAACAGATACGCAGTATTTT
CDR3 protein: CASSPPVTGGTDTQYF

clone size: NA
D gene: TRBD1
V gene: TRBV5-1
J gene: TRBJ2-1
CDR3 DNA: TGCGCCAGCAGCGCACAACCCGGGACAGCAAATAATGAGCAGTTCTTC
CDR3 protein: CASSAQPGTANNEQFF

clone size: NA
D gene: NA
V gene: TRBV5-1
J gene: TRBJ2-1
CDR3 DNA: TGCGCCAGCAGCTTGGTCCAGCCGGGAAACAATGAGCAGTTCTTC
CDR3 protein: CASSLVQPGNNEQFF

clone size: NA
D gene: NA
V gene: TRBV4-2
J gene: TRBJ2-3
CDR3 DNA: TGTGCCAGCAGCCAAGATATGGAACAGATGATCACAGATACGCAGTATTTT
CDR3 protein: CASSQDMEQMITDTQYF

clone size: NA
D gene: NA
V gene: TRBV6-5
J gene: TRBJ2-1
CDR3 DNA: TGTGCCAGCAGCGAGACTAGTTTTGAGCAGTTCTTC
CDR3 protein: CASSETSFEQFF

clone size: NA
D gene: NA
V gene: TRBV7-9
J gene: TRBJ2-7
CDR3 DNA: TGTGCCAGCACCCCCTCGGACATATACTACGAGCAGTACTTC
CDR3 protein: CASTPSDIYYEQYF

clone size: NA
D gene: NA
V gene: TRBV15
J gene: TRBJ1-5
CDR3 DNA: TGTGCCACCAGCAGAGATACTCCATCAACCCAGCATTTT
CDR3 protein: CATSRDTPSTQHF

clone size: NA
D gene: NA
V gene: TRBV19
J gene: TRBJ1-5
CDR3 DNA: TGTGCCAGTAGTGGGCGGCAGGGCTCCAATCAGCCCCAGCATTTT
CDR3 protein: CASSGRQGSNQPQHF

clone size: NA
D gene: NA
V gene: TRBV5-1
J gene: TRBJ2-1
CDR3 DNA: TGCGCCAGCAGCTTGGCATGGAGCTCCTACAATGAGCAGTTCTTC
CDR3 protein: CASSLAWSSYNEQFF

clone size: many
D gene: NA
V gene: TRBV11-2
J gene: TRBJ2-7
CDR3 DNA: TGTGCCAGCAGCTTAATAGTGAGGGAGCAGTACTTC
CDR3 protein: CASSLIVREQYF

clone size: NA
D gene: TRBD2
V gene: TRBV2
J gene: TRBJ2-7
CDR3 DNA: TGTGCCAGCAGTGAAGATTGGGCAGGGGGCGGACTAGCGGGAGGGTCCTACGAGCAGTACTTC
CDR3 protein: CASSEDWAGGGLAGGSYEQYF

clone size: NA
D gene: TRBD2
V gene: TRBV7-3
J gene: TRBJ2-1
CDR3 DNA: TGTGCCAGCAGCTTAGGGCCCGGACTAGAAGGGGAGCAGTTCTTC
CDR3 protein: CASSLGPGLEGEQFF

clone size: once
D gene: NA
V gene: TRBV4-1
J gene: TRBJ1-2
CDR3 DNA: TGCGCCAGCAGCCAAGAAGTCAAGGGGTATGGCTACACCTTC
CDR3 protein: CASSQEVKGYGYTF

clone size: NA
D gene: NA
V gene: TRBV7-8
J gene: TRBJ1-5
CDR3 DNA: TGTGCCAGCAGCTTATGGGGGCAGGGAGGCAATCAGCCCCAGCATTTT
CDR3 protein: CASSLWGQGGNQPQHF

clone size: few
D gene: TRBD2
V gene: TRBV19
J gene: TRBJ2-3
CDR3 DNA: TGTGCCAGTAGTCACCAGCGGGAGTCATTCGATACGCAGTATTTT
CDR3 protein: CASSHQRESFDTQYF

clone size: NA
D gene: TRBD2
V gene: TRBV9
J gene: TRBJ2-5
CDR3 DNA: TGTGCCAGCTCGCGTTTACTCGGGGGGGCAGAGACCCAGTACTTC
CDR3 protein: CASSRLLGGAETQYF

clone size: once
D gene: TRBD1
V gene: TRBV5-5
J gene: TRBJ1-5
CDR3 DNA: TGTGCCAGCAGCGTAGAGACAGGGGGCGTTGGGAACAATCAGCCCCAGCATTTT
CDR3 protein: CASSVETGGVGNNQPQHF

clone size: NA
D gene: TRBD2
V gene: TRBV5-1
J gene: TRBJ2-1
CDR3 DNA: TGCGCCAGCAGCCTGGGACTAGCGGGGGTCCATGAGCAGTTCTTC
CDR3 protein: CASSLGLAGVHEQFF

clone size: NA
D gene: NA
V gene: TRBV5-1
J gene: TRBJ2-7
CDR3 DNA: TGCGCCAGCAGCATAGGTCCCGGGAGCTCCTACGAGCAGTACTTC
CDR3 protein: CASSIGPGSSYEQYF

clone size: NA
D gene: TRBD2
V gene: TRBV9
J gene: TRBJ2-2
CDR3 DNA: TGTGCCAGCAGCCCCCGGAATAGCGGGAGGGCCAATGGGGAGCTGTTTTTT
CDR3 protein: CASSPRNSGRANGELFF

clone size: NA
D gene: TRBD1
V gene: TRBV7-2
J gene: TRBJ2-5
CDR3 DNA: TGTGCCAGCAGCTTAAGGACAGGGGGCTTTGAGACCCAGTACTTC
CDR3 protein: CASSLRTGGFETQYF

clone size: NA
D gene: TRBD1
V gene: TRBV4-3
J gene: TRBJ2-3
CDR3 DNA: TGCGCCAGCAGCCAAGGGAGGACAGGAAGCACAGATACGCAGTATTTT
CDR3 protein: CASSQGRTGSTDTQYF

clone size: NA
D gene: NA
V gene: TRBV10-3
J gene: TRBJ1-1
CDR3 DNA: TGTGCCATCAGTGAGAGGGGCCCTGAAGCTTTCTTT
CDR3 protein: CAISERGPEAFF

clone size: NA
D gene: NA
V gene: TRBV7-2
J gene: TRBJ1-1
CDR3 DNA: TGTGCCAGCAGCCTCCGTGGGGGGGGGACTGAAGCTTTCTTT
CDR3 protein: CASSLRGGGTEAFF

clone size: NA
D gene: NA
V gene: TRBV7-8
J gene: TRBJ2-1
CDR3 DNA: TGTGCCAGCAGCCCCGAGGCCCTTCGGAATGAGCAGTTCTTC
CDR3 protein: CASSPEALRNEQFF

clone size: NA
D gene: NA
V gene: TRBV7-2
J gene: TRBJ2-1
CDR3 DNA: TGTGCCAGCAGCTTAGGTATCGCTAGGTCACAGTTCTTC
CDR3 protein: CASSLGIARSQFF

clone size: NA
D gene: TRBD2
V gene: TRBV19
J gene: TRBJ2-3
CDR3 DNA: TGTGCCAGTAGTATGCCGGGAGGGGGGGGGCCCACAGATACGCAGTATTTT
CDR3 protein: CASSMPGGGGPTDTQYF

clone size: NA
D gene: NA
V gene: TRBV6-1
J gene: TRBJ1-2
CDR3 DNA: TGTGCCAGCAGTGAACTCCCCGGAGGGTACACCTTC
CDR3 protein: CASSELPGGYTF

clone size: NA
D gene: TRBD2
V gene: TRBV10-3
J gene: TRBJ2-7
CDR3 DNA: TGTGCCATCAGGCCACGACTAGCGGGAGCCTACGAGCAGTACTTC
CDR3 protein: CAIRPRLAGAYEQYF

clone size: NA
D gene: TRBD1
V gene: TRBV5-1
J gene: TRBJ2-7
CDR3 DNA: TGCGCCAGCAGCTTGCCCCGGGGACAGGGGGGATCCTACGAGCAGTACTTC
CDR3 protein: CASSLPRGQGGSYEQYF

clone size: NA
D gene: NA
V gene: TRBV5-1
J gene: TRBJ1-5
CDR3 DNA: TGCGCCAGCAGCTTGGAAGCAGGGAGGCAGCCCCAGCATTTT
CDR3 protein: CASSLEAGRQPQHF

clone size: NA
D gene: NA
V gene: TRBV27
J gene: TRBJ1-4
CDR3 DNA: TGTGCCAGTTCCTTTAGGGGACGGGGGGAAAAACTGTTTTTT
CDR3 protein: CASSFRGRGEKLFF